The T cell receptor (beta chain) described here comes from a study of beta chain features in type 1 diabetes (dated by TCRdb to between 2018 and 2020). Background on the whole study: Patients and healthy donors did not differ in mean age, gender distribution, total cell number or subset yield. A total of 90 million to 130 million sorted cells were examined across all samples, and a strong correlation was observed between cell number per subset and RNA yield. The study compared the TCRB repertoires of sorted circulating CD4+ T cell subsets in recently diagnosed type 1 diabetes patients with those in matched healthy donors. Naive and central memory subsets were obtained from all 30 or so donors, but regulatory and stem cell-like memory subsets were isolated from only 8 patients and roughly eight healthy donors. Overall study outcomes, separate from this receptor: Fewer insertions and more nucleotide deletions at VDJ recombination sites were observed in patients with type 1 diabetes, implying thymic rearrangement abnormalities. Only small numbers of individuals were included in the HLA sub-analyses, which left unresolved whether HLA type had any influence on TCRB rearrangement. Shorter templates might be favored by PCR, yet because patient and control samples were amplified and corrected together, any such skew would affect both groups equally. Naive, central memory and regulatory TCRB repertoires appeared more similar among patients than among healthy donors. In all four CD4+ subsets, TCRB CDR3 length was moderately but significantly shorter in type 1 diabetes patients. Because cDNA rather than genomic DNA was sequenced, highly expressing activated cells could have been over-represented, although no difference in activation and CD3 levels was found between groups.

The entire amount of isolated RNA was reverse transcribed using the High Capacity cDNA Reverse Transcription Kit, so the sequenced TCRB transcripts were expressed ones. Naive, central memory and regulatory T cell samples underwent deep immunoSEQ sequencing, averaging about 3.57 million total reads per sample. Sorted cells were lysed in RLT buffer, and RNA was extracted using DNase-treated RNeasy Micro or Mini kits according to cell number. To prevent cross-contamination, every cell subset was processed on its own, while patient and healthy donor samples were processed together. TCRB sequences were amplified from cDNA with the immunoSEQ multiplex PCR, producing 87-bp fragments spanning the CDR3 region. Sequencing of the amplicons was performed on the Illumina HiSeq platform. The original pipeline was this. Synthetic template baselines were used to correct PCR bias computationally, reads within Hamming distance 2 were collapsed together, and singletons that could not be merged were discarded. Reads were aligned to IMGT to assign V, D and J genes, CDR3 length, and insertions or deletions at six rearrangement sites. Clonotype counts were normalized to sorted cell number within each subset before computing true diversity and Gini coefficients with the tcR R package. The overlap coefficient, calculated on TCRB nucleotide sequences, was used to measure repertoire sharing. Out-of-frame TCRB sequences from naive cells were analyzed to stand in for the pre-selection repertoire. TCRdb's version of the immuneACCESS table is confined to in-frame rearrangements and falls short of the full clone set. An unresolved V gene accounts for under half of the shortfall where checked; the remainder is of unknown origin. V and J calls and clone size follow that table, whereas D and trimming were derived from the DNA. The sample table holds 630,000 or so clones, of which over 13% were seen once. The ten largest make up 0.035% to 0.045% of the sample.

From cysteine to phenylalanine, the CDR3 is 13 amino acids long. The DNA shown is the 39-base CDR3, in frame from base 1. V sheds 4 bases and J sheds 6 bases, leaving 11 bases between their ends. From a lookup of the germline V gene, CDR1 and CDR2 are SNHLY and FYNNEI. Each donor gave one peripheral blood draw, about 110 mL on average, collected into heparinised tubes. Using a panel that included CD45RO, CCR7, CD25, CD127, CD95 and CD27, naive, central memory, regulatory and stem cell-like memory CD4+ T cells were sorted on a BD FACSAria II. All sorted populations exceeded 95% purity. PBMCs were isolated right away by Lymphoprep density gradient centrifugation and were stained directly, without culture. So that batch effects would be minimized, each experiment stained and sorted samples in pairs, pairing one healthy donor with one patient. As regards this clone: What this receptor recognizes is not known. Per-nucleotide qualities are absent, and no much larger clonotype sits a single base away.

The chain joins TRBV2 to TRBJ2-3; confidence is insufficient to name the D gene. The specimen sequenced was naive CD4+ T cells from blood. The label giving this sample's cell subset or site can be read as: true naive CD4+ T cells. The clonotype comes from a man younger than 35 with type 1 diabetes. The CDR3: CASSALPRDTQYF. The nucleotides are TGTGCCAGCAGTGCACTTCCCAGGGATACGCAGTATTTT.